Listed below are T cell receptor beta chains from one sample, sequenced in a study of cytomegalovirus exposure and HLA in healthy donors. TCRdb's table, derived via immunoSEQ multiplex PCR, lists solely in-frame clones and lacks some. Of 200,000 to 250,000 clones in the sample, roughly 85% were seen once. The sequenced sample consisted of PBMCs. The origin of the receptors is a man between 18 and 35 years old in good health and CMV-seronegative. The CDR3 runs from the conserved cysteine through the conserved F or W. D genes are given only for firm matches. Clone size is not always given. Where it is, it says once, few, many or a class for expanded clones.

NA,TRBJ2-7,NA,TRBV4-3,TGCGCCAGCAGCCAAGATCGTTACGAGCAGTACTTC,CASSQDRYEQYF
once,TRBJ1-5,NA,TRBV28,TGTGCCAGCAGTTTATCCTTTTTATCAGGGTCAGATCAGCTCCAGCATTTT,CASSLSFLSGSDQLQHF
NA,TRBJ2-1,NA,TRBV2,TGTGCCAGCAGTCGGGACTCCGATGAGCAGTTCTTC,CASSRDSDEQFF
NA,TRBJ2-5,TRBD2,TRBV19,TGTGCCAGTAGTCAGCGGGGGGGCTCGGAGACCCAGTACTTC,CASSQRGGSETQYF
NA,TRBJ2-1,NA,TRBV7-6,TGTGCCAGCAGCTTAGTAGACACGGCACGTTTAAATGAGCAGTTCTTC,CASSLVDTARLNEQFF
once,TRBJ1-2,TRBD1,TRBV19,TGTGCCAGTAGCGACCAAACAGGGGAAAAGTACACCTTC,CASSDQTGEKYTF
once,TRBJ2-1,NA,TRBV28,TGTGCCAGCAGTTCCACGGAGGGCTCGGTTGATGAGCAGTTCTTC,CASSSTEGSVDEQFF
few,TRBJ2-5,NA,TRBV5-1,TGCGCCAGCAGCTTGGCCACGGGGTTAGGGCAAGAGACCCAGTACTTC,CASSLATGLGQETQYF
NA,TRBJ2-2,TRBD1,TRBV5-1,TGCGCCAGCAGCTTGGGGCCAGGGGGCGAAACCGGGGAGCTGTTTTTT,CASSLGPGGETGELFF
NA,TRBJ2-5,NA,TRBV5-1,TGCGCCAGCAGCTCCCCGGAGGACCGCACACGAGAGACCCAGTACTTC,CASSSPEDRTRETQYF
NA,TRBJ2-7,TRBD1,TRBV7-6,TGTGCCAGCAGCCCCAAAACCGGGACAGGGCTAGACGAGCAGTACTTC,CASSPKTGTGLDEQYF
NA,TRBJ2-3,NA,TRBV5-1,TGCGCCAGCAGCTTAGCGGAGAGGAATACAGATACGCAGTATTTT,CASSLAERNTDTQYF
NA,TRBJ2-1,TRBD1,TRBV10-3,TGTGCCATCAGGGGGACAGGGAATGAGCAGTTCTTC,CAIRGTGNEQFF
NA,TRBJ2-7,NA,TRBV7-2,TGTGCCAGCAGCTCATACGTTAGCTACGAGCAGTACTTC,CASSSYVSYEQYF
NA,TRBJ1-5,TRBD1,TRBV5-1,TGCGCCAGCAGCTTGGGGACAGGTGATAGCAATCAGCCCCAGCATTTT,CASSLGTGDSNQPQHF
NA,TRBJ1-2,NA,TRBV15,TGTGCCACCAGCAGACAGGGATCTAACTATGGCTACACCTTC,CATSRQGSNYGYTF
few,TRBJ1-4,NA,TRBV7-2,TGTGCCAGCAGCTTAGCCGCAGTAACTAATGAAAAACTGTTTTTT,CASSLAAVTNEKLFF
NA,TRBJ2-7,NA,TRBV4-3,TGCGCCAGCAGCCAAGTCCACCCCGGGGGCGAGCAGTACTTC,CASSQVHPGGEQYF
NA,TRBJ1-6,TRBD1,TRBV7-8,TGTGCCAGCAGCCCCGGACAGGTTACTCCTTCACCCCTCCACTTT,CASSPGQVTPSPLHF
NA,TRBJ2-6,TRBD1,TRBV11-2,TGTGCCAGCAGCTTAGGGGACAGGGCTGGGGCCAACGTCCTGACTTTC,CASSLGDRAGANVLTF
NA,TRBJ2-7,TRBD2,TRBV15,TGTGCCACCAGCACCGGAACTAGCGGGTGGTCGTACGAGCAGTACTTC,CATSTGTSGWSYEQYF
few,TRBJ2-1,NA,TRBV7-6,TGTGCCAGCAGTTCCGACAAGCACAATGAGCAGTTCTTC,CASSSDKHNEQFF
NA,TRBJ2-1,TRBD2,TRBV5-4,TGTGCCAGCAGCCCCGGGGGGGCCGCCTACAATGAGCAGTTCTTC,CASSPGGAAYNEQFF
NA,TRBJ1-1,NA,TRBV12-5,TGTGCTAGTGGTTTGGGACTGACTGAAGCTTTCTTT,CASGLGLTEAFF
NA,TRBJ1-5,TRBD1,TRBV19,TGTGCCAGTAGGGGACAGTATAAGGGCAATCAGCCCCAGCATTTT,CASRGQYKGNQPQHF
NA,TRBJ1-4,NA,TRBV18,TGTGCCAGCTCACCGGCGGAGGGCCCTAATGAAAAACTGTTTTTT,CASSPAEGPNEKLFF
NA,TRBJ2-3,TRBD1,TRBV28,TGTGCCAGCAGTGAGCCGGGACAGGGGATAAATACGCAGTATTTT,CASSEPGQGINTQYF
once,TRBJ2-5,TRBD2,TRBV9,TGTGCCAGCAGCGTAGCGACTAGCGGGGGCCAAGAGACCCAGTACTTC,CASSVATSGGQETQYF
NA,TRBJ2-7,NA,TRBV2,TGTGCCAGCAGTGGGGGGCTAGGGTTTACCTACGAGCAGTACTTC,CASSGGLGFTYEQYF
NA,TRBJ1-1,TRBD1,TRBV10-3,TGTGCCATCAGTGAGTCCATACTGTCAGGGGGCACTATAGGGAACACTGAAGCTTTCTTT,CAISESILSGGTIGNTEAFF
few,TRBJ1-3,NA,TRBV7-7,TGTGCTAGCAGTCCACAGGTCTCTGGAAACACCATATATTTT,CASSPQVSGNTIYF
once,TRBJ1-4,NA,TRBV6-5,TGTGCCAGCAGTTACGGACAGAGAAATGAACTGTTTTTT,CASSYGQRNELFF
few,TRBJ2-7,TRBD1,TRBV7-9,TGTGCCAGCAGCTTACTCCCGGGACAGGGTACCCACGAGCAGTACTTC,CASSLLPGQGTHEQYF
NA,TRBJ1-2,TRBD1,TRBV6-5,TGTGCCAGCAGTTACTTACCGGGACAGGATCGTAATGGCTACACCTTC,CASSYLPGQDRNGYTF
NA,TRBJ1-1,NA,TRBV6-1,TGTGCCAGCAGCTTAGGGGTACAGAAGAACACTGAAGCTTTCTTT,CASSLGVQKNTEAFF
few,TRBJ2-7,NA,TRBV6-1,TGTGCCAGCAGTGAAATGAATACTTACGAGCAGTACTTC,CASSEMNTYEQYF
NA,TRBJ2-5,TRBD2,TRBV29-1,TGCAGCGTTGAAGCTGGGACTAGCGGGGAGCTGCAGTACTTC,CSVEAGTSGELQYF
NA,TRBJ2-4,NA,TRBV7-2,TGTGCCAGCAGCTTACAGGGGAACATTCAGTACTTC,CASSLQGNIQYF
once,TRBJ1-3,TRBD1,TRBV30,TGTGCCTGGAGGGGACAGGACCTCTCTGGAAACACCATATATTTT,CAWRGQDLSGNTIYF
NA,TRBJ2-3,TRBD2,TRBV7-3,TGTGCCAGCAGCACGAGACTAGCGGGGACAGATACGCAGTATTTT,CASSTRLAGTDTQYF